This note documents a single T cell receptor (beta chain) sequence. Its antigen is not identified. The sample belongs to a study of T cell responses to AZD1222 COVID-19 vaccine. Whole-study findings and limits: Spike-specific TCR breadth and depth went up after people got two AZD1222 doses.

Trimming left V 5 bases short and J 4 bases short, with 9 bases between. This CDR3 comprises 13 residues. Some clones are missing from TCRdb's copy, which holds only in-frame ones; the method was immunoSEQ multiplex PCR. Of 140,000 to 150,000 clones listed, 92% are singletons. The chain links TRBV12-3 or TRBV12-4 to TRBJ2-1; the D gene is possibly TRBD2 (5 bases). The TCR comes from an adult who received the AZD1222 COVID-19 vaccine. The starting material was peripheral blood, obtained 28 days after the second AZD1222 dose. As DNA, the CDR3 is TGTGCCAGCAGTCCGGACTGGTACAATGAGCAGTTCTTC. Translation: CASSPDWYNEQFF.